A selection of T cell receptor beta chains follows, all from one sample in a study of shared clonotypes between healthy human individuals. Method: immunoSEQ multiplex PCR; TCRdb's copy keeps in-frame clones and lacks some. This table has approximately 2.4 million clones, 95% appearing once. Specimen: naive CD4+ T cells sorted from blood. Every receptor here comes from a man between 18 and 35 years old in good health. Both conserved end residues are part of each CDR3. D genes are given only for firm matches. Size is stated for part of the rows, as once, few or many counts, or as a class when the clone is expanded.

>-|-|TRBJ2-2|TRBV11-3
CASSSGNTGELFF
TGTGCTAGCTCCTCGGGGAACACCGGGGAGCTGTTTTTT
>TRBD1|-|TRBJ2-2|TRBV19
CASSPGTGNTGELFF
TGTGCCAGTAGTCCCGGGACAGGCAACACCGGGGAGCTGTTTTTT
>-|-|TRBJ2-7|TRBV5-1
CASSFAGDEQYF
TGCGCCAGCAGCTTTGCCGGGGACGAGCAGTACTTC
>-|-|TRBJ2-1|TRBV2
CASNQQGYEQFF
TGTGCCAGCAATCAACAAGGGTATGAGCAGTTCTTC
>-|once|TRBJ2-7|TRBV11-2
CASSLDFAGGREQYF
TGTGCCAGCAGCTTAGATTTCGCGGGTGGGAGGGAGCAGTACTTC
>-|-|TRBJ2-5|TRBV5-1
CASSLRGDKETQYF
TGCGCCAGCAGCTTAAGAGGGGACAAAGAGACCCAGTACTTC
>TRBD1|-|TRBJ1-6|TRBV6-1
CASSAPGQTNSYNSPLHF
TGTGCCAGCAGTGCACCGGGACAGACGAACTCCTATAATTCACCCCTCCACTTT
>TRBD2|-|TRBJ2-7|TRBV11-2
CASCRLAPYEQYF
TGTGCCAGCTGCCGACTAGCGCCCTACGAGCAGTACTTC
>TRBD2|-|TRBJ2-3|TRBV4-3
CASSRRAGGADTQYF
TGCGCCAGCAGCCGGCGAGCGGGAGGGGCAGATACGCAGTATTTT
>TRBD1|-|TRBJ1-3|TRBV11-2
CASSLRGQSSGNTIYF
TGTGCCAGCAGCTTAAGGGGGCAGAGCTCTGGAAACACCATATATTTT
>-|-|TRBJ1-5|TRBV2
CASREMNSNQPQHF
TGTGCCAGCAGAGAGATGAATAGCAATCAGCCCCAGCATTTT
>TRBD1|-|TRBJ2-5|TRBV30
CAWSPGTGVETQYF
TGTGCCTGGAGCCCCGGGACAGGGGTTGAGACCCAGTACTTC
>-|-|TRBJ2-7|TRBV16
CASSQFGQLYEQYF
TGTGCCAGCAGCCAATTTGGACAGCTCTACGAGCAGTACTTC
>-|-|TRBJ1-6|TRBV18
CASSPVGVLNSPLHF
TGTGCCAGCTCACCAGTTGGGGTACTTAATTCACCCCTCCACTTT
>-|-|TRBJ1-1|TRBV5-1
CASSFVSMNTEAFF
TGCGCCAGCAGCTTTGTGAGCATGAACACTGAAGCTTTCTTT
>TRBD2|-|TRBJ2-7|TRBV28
CASSLSGGSTYEQYF
TGTGCCAGCAGTTTATCGGGAGGTTCCACCTACGAGCAGTACTTC
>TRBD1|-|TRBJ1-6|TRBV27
CASGGQGRSPLHF
TGTGCCAGCGGGGGACAGGGAAGATCACCCCTCCACTTT
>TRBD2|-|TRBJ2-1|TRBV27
CASSSLAGSYNEQFF
TGTGCCAGCAGTTCCCTAGCGGGGTCTTACAATGAGCAGTTCTTC
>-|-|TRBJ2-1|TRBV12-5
CASGLAGVLEQFF
TGTGCTAGTGGTTTGGCCGGGGTTCTGGAGCAGTTCTTC
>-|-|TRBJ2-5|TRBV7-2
CASSLVSGRRETQYF
TGTGCCAGCAGCTTAGTTAGTGGCCGGCGGGAGACCCAGTACTTC
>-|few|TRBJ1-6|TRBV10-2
CASSEDLSGSPLHF
TGCGCCAGCAGTGAGGACCTAAGTGGTTCACCCCTCCACTTT
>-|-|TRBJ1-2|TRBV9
CASSVGAGNGYTF
TGTGCCAGCAGCGTAGGGGCAGGTAATGGCTACACCTTC
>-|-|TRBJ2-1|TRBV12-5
CASGLSGLYNEQFF
TGTGCTAGTGGTCTCTCGGGGCTTTACAATGAGCAGTTCTTC
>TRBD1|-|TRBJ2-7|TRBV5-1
CASRNNTGGPSYEQYF
TGCGCCAGCAGAAATAATACAGGGGGCCCCTCCTACGAGCAGTACTTC
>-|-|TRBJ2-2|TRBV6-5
CASTGGLAGELFF
TGTGCCAGCACGGGCGGGCTCGCCGGGGAGCTGTTTTTT
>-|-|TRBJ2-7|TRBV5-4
CASSSDRGAFYEQYF
TGTGCCAGCAGCTCTGATCGGGGGGCGTTCTACGAGCAGTACTTC
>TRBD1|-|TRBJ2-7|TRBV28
CASSGQGEQYF
TGTGCCAGCAGTGGACAGGGCGAGCAGTACTTC
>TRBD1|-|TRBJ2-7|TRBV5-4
CASSVGGQGDYEQYF
TGTGCCAGCAGTGTTGGGGGACAGGGGGACTACGAGCAGTACTTC
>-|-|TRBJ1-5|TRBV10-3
CAISEGQGNQPQHF
TGTGCCATCAGTGAAGGTCAGGGTAATCAGCCCCAGCATTTT
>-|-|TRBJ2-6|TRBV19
CASDSGNGPGANVLTF
TGTGCCAGTGATAGTGGCAATGGGCCTGGGGCCAACGTCCTGACTTTC
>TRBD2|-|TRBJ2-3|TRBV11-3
CASSPGLASTDTQYF
TGTGCCAGCAGCCCTGGACTAGCGTCGACAGATACGCAGTATTTT